This T cell receptor beta chain originates from a study of blood T cell repertoires in COVID-19. Study as a whole: From the United States, Italy and Spain came samples of acute and convalescent COVID-19. PBMCs, B-cell-depleted T cells, or T cells provided the cDNA or gDNA that made up the material.

Trimming removed 1 base at V and 4 bases at J, with 13 bases between. The CDR3 spans 15 residues. Germline values: CDR1 SGHTA, CDR2 FQGNSA. Methods used by the authors: The assay estimated nucleated cells by amplifying reference gene primers. The assay was immunoSEQ multiplex PCR, and TCRdb's table has in-frame clones only and misses some. D and trimming were read from the DNA, whereas the V and J calls and clone size are those reported in that table. The top ten hold over 35% of the sample, which has 90,000 to 100,000 clones, 85% seen once. This TCR came from an elderly man with acute or convalescent COVID-19. Sequencing used peripheral blood. The chain has TRBV7-2 and TRBJ1-2, with D perhaps matching TRBD1 (5 bases). As DNA, the CDR3 is TGTGCCAGCAGCTTAGGGGGGGGATCTGGCTATGGCTACACCTTC. It is translated as CASSLGGGSGYGYTF.